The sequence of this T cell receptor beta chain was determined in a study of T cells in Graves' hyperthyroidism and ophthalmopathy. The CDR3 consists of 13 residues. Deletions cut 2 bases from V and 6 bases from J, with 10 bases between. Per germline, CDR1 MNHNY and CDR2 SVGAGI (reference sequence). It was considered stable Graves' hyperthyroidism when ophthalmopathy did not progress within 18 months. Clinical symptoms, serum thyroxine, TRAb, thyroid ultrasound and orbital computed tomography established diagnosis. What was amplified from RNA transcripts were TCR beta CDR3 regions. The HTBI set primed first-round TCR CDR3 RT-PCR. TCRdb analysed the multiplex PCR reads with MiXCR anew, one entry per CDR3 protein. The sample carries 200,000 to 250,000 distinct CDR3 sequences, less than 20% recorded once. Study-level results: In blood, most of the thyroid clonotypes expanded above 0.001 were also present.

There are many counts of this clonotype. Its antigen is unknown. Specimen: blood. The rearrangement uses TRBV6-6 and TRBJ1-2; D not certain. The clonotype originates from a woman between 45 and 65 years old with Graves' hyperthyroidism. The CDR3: CASSYGIWDGYTF. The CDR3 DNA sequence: TGTGCCAGCAGTTACGGGATATGGGATGGCTACACCTTC.